This T cell receptor beta chain was retrieved from a study of T cell responses to AZD1222 COVID-19 vaccine. Regarding the study as a whole: White British donors predominated, females outnumbered males, and clonal diversity was possibly underestimated. Of the AZD1222 recipients, only five to seven were seropositive at baseline.

With regard to this clone: The target antigen is unknown.

Some clones are missing from TCRdb's copy, which holds only in-frame ones; the method was immunoSEQ multiplex PCR. The table lists about 160,000 clones, about 93% of them singletons, with roughly 1.3% in the top ten. The V end lost 2 bases, the J end lost 4 bases, and 8 bases lay between the germline ends. CDR3 length equals 14 residues. Germline V lookup: CDR1 SEHNR, CDR2 FQNEAQ (reference sequence). The chain recombines TRBV7-9 with TRBJ1-4; tentatively, D is TRBD1 (5 bases). The sequences come from peripheral blood, collected on day 0 of AZD1222 vaccination. The TCR sequence derives from an adult in good health. The CDR3 here is CASSLQTVNEKLFF. DNA of the CDR3: TGTGCCAGCAGCTTACAGACAGTTAATGAAAAACTGTTTTTT.